Presented here are 9 T cell receptor beta chains from one specimen sequenced in a study of cytomegalovirus exposure and HLA in healthy donors. The PCR had 60 Vbeta and 13 Jbeta primers. Generated by immunoSEQ multiplex PCR, the TCRdb table keeps only in-frame clones and is missing some. There are some 190,000 clones in the sample; roughly 77% occur only once, and roughly 1.5% lies in the top ten. The sequencing sample was made of PBMCs. The receptors here all came from a woman aged 50 to 60 in good health and CMV-seronegative.

The V gene is TRBV7-2, the J gene TRBJ2-1, with 14 bases that match TRBD2. Looked up from germline, CDR1 is SGHTA and CDR2 is FQGNSA. CDR3 length: 15 residues. Trimming at V came to 6 bases and at J to 6 bases, leaving 4 bases not matched to a gene. The CDR3 loop is CASSWTSGGSNEQFF. As DNA, the CDR3 is TGTGCCAGCAGTTGGACTAGCGGGGGGTCCAATGAGCAGTTCTTC.

The chain is built from TRBV5-5 and TRBJ2-5; 7 bases agree with TRBD2. Germline values: CDR1 SGHKS, CDR2 YYEKEE (reference sequence). Unmatched junction bases numbered 11, after V lost 4 bases and J lost 2 bases. CDR3 length equals 16 residues. CDR3 sequence: CASSPLGISGQETQYF. The CDR3 DNA sequence: TGTGCCAGCAGCCCGTTAGGGATTAGCGGGCAAGAGACCCAGTACTTC. The variable domain in full, with the rest retrieved from reference TRBV5-5 and TRBJ2-5, is DAGVTQSPTHLIKTRGQQVTLRCSPISGHKSVSWYQQVLGQGPQFIFQYYEKEERGRGNFPDRFSARQFPNYSSELNVNALLLGDSALYLCASSPLGISGQETQYFGPGTRLLVL.

The genes are TRBV28 and TRBJ2-6, with D perhaps matching TRBD1 (6 bases). CDR1 is MDHEN and CDR2 is SYDVKM in the germline V gene. The V end lost 6 bases, the J end lost 4 bases, and 19 bases lay between the germline ends. The CDR3 runs 17 residues. The CDR3 is CASSFGTPMAGANVLTF. CDR3 in DNA: TGTGCCAGCAGCTTCGGGACACCAATGGCGGGGGCCAACGTCCTGACTTTC.

This clone showed up just a few times. This rearrangement joins TRBV5-4 to TRBJ1-1, with D perhaps TRBD1 (6 bases). Trimming shortened V by 2 bases and J by 6 bases, and 17 bases separated the two germline ends. This CDR3 spans 15 amino acids. The germline gives CDR1 SGHNT, CDR2 YYREEE (reference sequence). The CDR3 sequence is CASSLQQGLGPEAFF. The CDR3 DNA reads as TGTGCCAGCAGCTTACAACAGGGTCTCGGCCCTGAAGCTTTCTTT. The full variable domain, in which reference TRBV5-4 and TRBJ1-1 provide the parts outside the CDR3, is ETGVTQSPTHLIKTRGQQVTLRCSSQSGHNTVSWYQQALGQGPQFIFQYYREEENGRGNFPPRFSGLQFPNYSSELNVNALELDDSALYLCASSLQQGLGPEAFFGQGTRLTVV.

This clone was recorded once. Within the sample, other DNA sequences also encode this same CDR3. The rearrangement joins TRBV7-2 to TRBJ1-1; D unresolved. The CDR3 covers 11 residues. Germline assignment: CDR1 SGHTA and CDR2 FQGNSA. V lost 5 bases to trimming and J lost 4 bases, with 5 bases between them. The CDR3 loop reads CASSPFTEAFF. The CDR3 DNA reads TGTGCCAGCAGCCCTTTCACTGAAGCTTTCTTT.

The rearrangement joins TRBV27 to TRBJ1-4; D uncertain. V lost 5 bases and J 5 bases, leaving 15 bases between the germline ends. The germline V gene has CDR1 MNHEY and CDR2 SMNVEV (reference sequence). This CDR3 has 15 residues. CDR3 sequence (DNA): TGTGCCAGCAGTCCCGGACTGATCAACAATGAAAAACTGTTTTTT. Translated, it gives CASSPGLINNEKLFF.

The chain links TRBV5-1 to TRBJ1-5; TRBD1 aligns across 10 bases. The CDR3 loop spans 16 amino acids. Germline CDR1 reads SGHRS; CDR2 reads YFSETQ. The ends lost 4 bases at V and 6 bases at J; junction bases unmatched: 10. The DNA of the CDR3 is TGCGCCAGCAGCCCAGAAGGGACAGGGGTGGGTCAGCCCCAGCATTTT. Protein sequence: CASSPEGTGVGQPQHF.

J is TRBJ2-1 and V is TRBV27; TRBD1 agrees at 9 bases. The CDR3 is 17 amino acids. CDR1 is MNHEY, CDR2 SMNVEV, per germline (reference sequence). The junction had 12 bases not matched to a gene; V was cut back by 4 bases and J by 5 bases. The chain's CDR3 is CASSSPSGTGHHNEQFF. The CDR3 coding sequence is TGTGCCAGCAGTTCCCCTTCCGGGACAGGGCATCACAATGAGCAGTTCTTC.

This clone was observed a single time. The chain is built from TRBV7-3 and TRBJ2-3; D gene uncertain. CDR3 length equals 11 residues. Germline V gene data show CDR1 as SGHTA and CDR2 as FQGTGA. The ends were cut back, 5 bases at V and 6 bases at J, with 6 bases in the middle. DNA of the CDR3: TGTGCCAGCAGCGCCGGGGATACGCAGTATTTT. This encodes CASSAGDTQYF.